This TCR beta chain emerged from a study of OX40 agonist ivuxolimab in advanced cancers. Study as a whole: Ivuxolimab, which patients received intravenously every 2 weeks, was dosed at 0.01 to 10 mg/kg.

Study-level points and caveats: Low normalized T-cell clonal expansion also characterized some of the nonresponders.

Comment on this clone: Antigen unknown.

The repertoire was sequenced with immunoSEQ multiplex PCR; TCRdb's copy has only in-frame clones and lacks some. This sample has tens of thousands of clones, with 85% to 95% found just once. The germline V gene has CDR1 ENHRY and CDR2 SYGVKD. This CDR3 is built from 16 residues. Deletions cut 4 bases from V and 0 bases from J, with 14 bases between. The receptor was derived from an adult with an advanced solid tumor such as melanoma, head and neck, liver or kidney cancer. The rearrangement uses TRBV10-3 and TRBJ2-3; possibly TRBD2 for D (7 bases). The input for sequencing was CD4+ or CD8+ T cells sorted from blood, taken in a trial of the OX40 agonist ivuxolimab. This chain's CDR3 is CAISASQGGSTDTQYF. CDR3 coding DNA: TGTGCCATCAGTGCCTCACAGGGAGGGAGCACAGATACGCAGTATTTT.